This section outlines one TCR beta chain sequence together with its context. The antigen is not known. This sample is drawn from a study of cytomegalovirus exposure and HLA in healthy donors. General study points: Some highly shared sequence variants likely arose as a pipeline artifact.

The PCR contained 60 Vbeta and 13 Jbeta primers. TCRdb's copy holds only in-frame clones and misses some; the assay was immunoSEQ multiplex PCR. The profile shows roughly 120,000 clones, around 77% of them singletons. Looked up from germline, CDR1 is MGHRA and CDR2 is YSYEKL. The CDR3 totals 15 residues. V was pared by 4 bases and J by 1 base, with 12 bases between. The chain carries TRBV4-1 and TRBJ2-3, with D perhaps TRBD2 (7 bases). Sequenced input: PBMCs. The TCR sequence derives from a woman aged 40 to 50 in good health and CMV-seropositive. CDR3 nucleotides: TGCGCCAGCAGCCGTAGGGAGGGGGGCACAGATACGCAGTATTTT. Protein: CASSRREGGTDTQYF.